These T cell receptor beta chains were read from a single sample in a study of blood T cell repertoires in COVID-19. The repertoire was sequenced with immunoSEQ multiplex PCR; TCRdb's copy has only in-frame clones and lacks some. The table shows over 100,000 clones, with about four fifths occurring only once. Material: peripheral blood. These receptors originate from a man aged 60 to 69 with active or convalescent COVID-19. The CDR3 runs from the conserved cysteine through the conserved F or W. Each record gives: J gene, V gene, clone size, CDR3 protein. Size tells how often a clone was seen (once, few, many) or the class of an expanded clone, and some rows leave it out.

j_gene: TRBJ1-2
v_gene: TRBV2
abundance: NA
CDR3aa: CASTRQPNYGYTF

j_gene: TRBJ2-6
v_gene: TRBV2
abundance: NA
CDR3aa: CASIMDSPGANVLTF

j_gene: TRBJ1-1
v_gene: TRBV7-9
abundance: NA
CDR3aa: CASRPDSDEAFF

j_gene: TRBJ2-5
v_gene: TRBV12-5
abundance: NA
CDR3aa: CASSSSGAETQYF

j_gene: TRBJ2-7
v_gene: TRBV10-2
abundance: NA
CDR3aa: CASSESGGSYEQYF

j_gene: TRBJ2-2
v_gene: TRBV3-1/TRBV3-2
abundance: NA
CDR3aa: CASSQSRLADTGELFF

j_gene: TRBJ2-5
v_gene: TRBV11-3
abundance: NA
CDR3aa: CASSLSGLPQETQYF

j_gene: TRBJ2-5
v_gene: TRBV3-1/TRBV3-2
abundance: few
CDR3aa: CASSRTVQETQYF

j_gene: TRBJ1-5
v_gene: TRBV7-2
abundance: NA
CDR3aa: CASSRPGPNQPQHF

j_gene: TRBJ2-2
v_gene: TRBV7-9
abundance: NA
CDR3aa: CASSLAFSGTSDGELFF